This T cell receptor (beta chain) was found in a study of T cells in Graves' hyperthyroidism and ophthalmopathy. Clinical symptoms, serum thyroxine and TRAb, thyroid ultrasound and orbital computed tomography together formed the diagnostic basis. The PBMCs had their origin in 7.5 to 10 ml of fresh peripheral blood. Ten or more counts support this clonotype. What it binds is not known. Regions amplified from RNA transcripts were the TCR beta CDR3 regions. The HTBI primer set served for first-round RT-PCR of the TCR CDR3. One entry per CDR3 protein, called by TCRdb with MiXCR from the multiplex PCR reads. The repertoire holds hundreds of thousands of distinct CDR3 sequences, with 15% to 20% as singletons. General study findings and limits: Most clonotypes expanded in thyroid above 0.001 were likewise present in blood. Ophthalmopathy was identified by the model a median 6.5 months ahead of onset.

The germline CDR1 and CDR2 sequences are MNHEY and SVGAGI. There are 15 residues in the CDR3. V shed 6 bases and J shed 3 bases, with 17 bases lying between them. The TCR originated in a young woman with Graves' hyperthyroidism. The sequenced sample consisted of blood. The chain links TRBV6-5 to TRBJ1-2; maybe TRBD1 (6 bases). The CDR3 sequence: CASRPRGRGDYGYTF. The CDR3 region has the DNA TGTGCCAGCAGACCCAGGGGCAGGGGAGACTATGGCTACACCTTC.